At least ten counts were recorded for the clone carrying this T cell receptor beta chain. Its antigen is not known. The TCR library protocol was used to attach unique molecular identifiers. These identifiers were attached to individual cDNA molecules. TCRdb passed the 5' RACE reads through MiXCR, listing each CDR3 protein once. The sample contains under 45,000 distinct CDR3 sequences, approximately 7.9% of which appear only once. The CDR3 has 12 amino acids. Between the trimmed V and J ends, which lost 3 bases and 2 bases, there was a span of 4 bases. Per germline, CDR1 KGHSH and CDR2 LQKENI. These data belong to a study of early T cells in non-severe SARS-CoV-2 infection. For the study at large: Sequenced material consisted of bulk RNA (from unsorted whole blood), and chains were unpaired. Overall study findings and caveats: VDJdb-based matching was biased toward anti-spike CD8 responses and missed private and CD4 specificities.

The gene calls are TRBV18 and TRBJ2-5; D gene ambiguous. The sample consisted of whole blood, taken at baseline. The receptor was isolated from an adult who was a healthcare worker with PCR-confirmed SARS-CoV-2 infection or an uninfected control (not recorded which). CDR3 nucleotides: TGTGCCAGCTCACCTTGGCAAGAGACCCAGTACTTC. It encodes CASSPWQETQYF.